This TCR beta chain was retrieved from a study of CD8 T cells in Susac syndrome. Study information: There were six sequenced Susac syndrome patients with active disease and about 8 in remission. General study findings and limits: CD4+ repertoires of Susac syndrome patients lacked detectable clonal expansion. Individuals included in the TCR sequencing and HLA analysis were acknowledged by the study to be relatively few in number.

Random hexamers were used to reverse transcribe about 0.5 to 1 ug of RNA. The TCR beta CDR3 was amplified by immunoSEQ multiplex PCR across 54 Vbeta, 13 Jbeta. MiXCR, run by TCRdb on the immunoSEQ multiplex PCR reads, gives a single entry per CDR3 protein. The sample shows some 240,000 distinct CDR3 sequences, around 96% of them seen only once. As concerns this clonotype: The antigen is undetermined.

Sequenced material: CD4+ T cells from PBMCs. The receptor was derived from a human donor with Susac syndrome.

The CDR3 bases are TGCAGTGCAGAGGAGCTGGGGAACACAGATACGCAGTATTTT. Translated, it gives CSAEELGNTDTQYF. The chain couples TRBV20-1 to TRBJ2-3; D uncertain. From germline, CDR1 is DFQATT and CDR2 SNEGSKA (reference sequence). The length of the CDR3 is 14 residues. V was trimmed by 6 bases and J by 2 bases, leaving 15 bases between them.